This is a list of T cell receptor beta chains from one sample in a study of regulatory T cells in long-lasting Graves disease. MiXCR, run by TCRdb on the multiplex PCR reads, gives a single entry per CDR3 protein. Of more than 350,000 distinct CDR3 sequences listed, 15% are singletons. The data also belong to a second study, concerning T cells in Graves' hyperthyroidism and ophthalmopathy.

The source material was peripheral blood mononuclear cells (PBMCs), sampled at new diagnosis, from a patient treated with antithyroid drugs. The receptors were gathered from a young woman with Graves disease. Each CDR3 is given with its conserved first and last residue. The order of the fields is J gene, V gene, D gene, CDR3 protein. D genes are given only for firm matches.

TRBJ2-1,TRBV9,-,CASRDPQGFEQFF
TRBJ1-5,TRBV28,-,CASSPSGVYQPQHF
TRBJ2-5,TRBV6-1,-,CASSEVLRWSGETRYF
TRBJ2-7,TRBV19,TRBD2,CASTHSSGGTYEQYF
TRBJ2-7,TRBV24-1,TRBD1,CATSDRTGNHEQYF
TRBJ2-7,TRBV20-1,-,CSVDRRVYEQYF
TRBJ2-2,TRBV6-1,-,CASSVQGRELFF
TRBJ2-7,TRBV30,-,CAWSVLGRISYEQYF
TRBJ2-7,TRBV11-1,-,CASSFGGYNEQYF
TRBJ1-2,TRBV29-1,-,CSVERGGDYGYTF
TRBJ1-6,TRBV6-1,-,CASSKLAPGVSPLHF
TRBJ2-3,TRBV7-3,-,CASTFSVTDTQYF
TRBJ2-7,TRBV14,-,CASSQDPRGRGYEQYF
TRBJ2-1,TRBV7-3,TRBD2,CASSPRGEHEQFF
TRBJ2-7,TRBV28,-,CASNPVLISSYEQYF
TRBJ1-6,TRBV14,-,CASSQEVFYNSPLHF
TRBJ1-2,TRBV7-9,-,CASSSGPQPAGGYTF
TRBJ2-2,TRBV6-2/TRBV6-3,-,CASSPTGNTGELFF
-,TRBV4-1,TRBD2,CASSRDPGLAGLGFINEQFF
TRBJ2-5,TRBV13,TRBD2,CASSLRLAGNQETQYF
TRBJ1-4,TRBV3-1,TRBD1,CASSQKDRGGEKLFF
TRBJ2-3,TRBV7-3,TRBD2,CASSLSRGGYGDTQYF
TRBJ2-4,TRBV5-1,-,CASSLSDIQYF
TRBJ1-1,TRBV7-2,-,CASSLKGITEAFF
TRBJ1-1,TRBV28,-,CASSSTDNTEAFF
-,TRBV12-3/TRBV12-4,-,CASSPPPAGETQYF
TRBJ2-2,TRBV18,TRBD1,CASSPRDRSTGELFF
TRBJ1-5,TRBV4-2,-,CASSPGPMNSNQPQHF
TRBJ2-7,TRBV20-1,-,CSATEARVTSYEQYF
TRBJ2-2,TRBV20-1,TRBD1,CSASLDRTGELFF
TRBJ2-1,TRBV19,-,CASRLAGNEQFF
TRBJ2-7,TRBV10-3,-,CAISESLGSEQYF
TRBJ1-1,TRBV12-5,-,CASGPGTEAFF
TRBJ1-1,TRBV7-9,-,CASIRELQGTTEAFF
TRBJ1-2,TRBV11-3,-,CASSLGGLSYGYTF
TRBJ2-1,TRBV7-9,-,CASSLSRTSYNEQFF
TRBJ2-5,TRBV7-8,TRBD1,CASSTYSGTEVEETQYF
TRBJ1-1,TRBV25-1,-,CASSRHRNTEAFF
TRBJ1-4,TRBV5-1,-,CASRRQVNEKLFF
TRBJ1-3,TRBV12-3/TRBV12-4,TRBD1,CASSFGRGLAGNTIYF
TRBJ2-7,TRBV28,TRBD2,CASNPHGLAGPGEYF
TRBJ2-1,TRBV27,-,CASNREAGVNEQFF
TRBJ2-7,TRBV12-3/TRBV12-4,-,CASSGGGSRYEQYF
TRBJ1-3,TRBV25-1,-,CASIKTGPSGNTIYF
TRBJ1-1,TRBV12-3/TRBV12-4,-,CASSWDIDEAFF
TRBJ1-2,TRBV28,-,CASSKLAAANYGYTF
TRBJ2-1,TRBV28,TRBD2,CASSLRTSVEFF
TRBJ1-4,TRBV7-9,-,CASSGDLGATNEKLFF
TRBJ2-1,TRBV7-3,TRBD2,CASSLLAGSNNEQFF
TRBJ2-7,TRBV12-3/TRBV12-4,-,CASGGRGYEQYF
TRBJ2-7,TRBV3-1,-,CASSRNEFQYF
TRBJ1-2,TRBV19,TRBD1,CASTPPGQVNYGYTF
TRBJ2-5,TRBV6-2/TRBV6-3,TRBD2,CASSEARAGGPYQETQYF
TRBJ2-1,TRBV3-1,TRBD2,CASSQDNGRGEQFF
TRBJ2-7,TRBV20-1,TRBD2,CSAEGLAGVLGEQYF